This T cell receptor beta chain was sequenced for a study of shared clonotypes between healthy human individuals. Study-wide points: Roughly 5% of naive CD4 clonotypes were shared across several donors. Unshared clonotypes carried lower generation probabilities than those common to all four donors.

A word on this clone: Its target is unknown.

Researchers ran the assay at a deep level. Measured with immunoSEQ multiplex PCR; TCRdb has only the in-frame clones, and not every one. The profile shows roughly 2 million clones, about 95% of them singletons. Germline values: CDR1 GTSNPN, CDR2 SVGIG (reference sequence). Trimming removed 4 bases from V and 2 bases from J, with 3 bases in between. CDR3 length equals 11 residues. The receptor comes from a man aged 18 to 30 in good health. Sequencing was performed on naive CD4+ T cells sorted from blood. The subset was: CD45RA+ positively selected. The chain is built from TRBV30 and TRBJ1-3; no clear D. The chain's CDR3 is CAWNPGNTIYF. CDR3 DNA: TGTGCCTGGAATCCTGGAAACACCATATATTTT.